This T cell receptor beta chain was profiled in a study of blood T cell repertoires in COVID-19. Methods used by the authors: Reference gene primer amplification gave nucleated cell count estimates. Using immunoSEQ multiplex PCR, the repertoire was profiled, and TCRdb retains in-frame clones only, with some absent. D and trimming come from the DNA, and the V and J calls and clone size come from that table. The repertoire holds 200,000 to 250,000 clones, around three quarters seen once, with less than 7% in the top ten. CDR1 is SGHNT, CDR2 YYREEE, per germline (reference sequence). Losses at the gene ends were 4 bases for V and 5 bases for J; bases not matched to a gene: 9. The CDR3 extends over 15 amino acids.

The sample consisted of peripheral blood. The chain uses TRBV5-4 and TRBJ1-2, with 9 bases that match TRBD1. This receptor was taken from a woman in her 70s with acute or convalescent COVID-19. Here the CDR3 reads CASSPPGQGWYGYTF. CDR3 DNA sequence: TGTGCCAGCAGCCCACCGGGACAGGGATGGTATGGCTACACCTTC.